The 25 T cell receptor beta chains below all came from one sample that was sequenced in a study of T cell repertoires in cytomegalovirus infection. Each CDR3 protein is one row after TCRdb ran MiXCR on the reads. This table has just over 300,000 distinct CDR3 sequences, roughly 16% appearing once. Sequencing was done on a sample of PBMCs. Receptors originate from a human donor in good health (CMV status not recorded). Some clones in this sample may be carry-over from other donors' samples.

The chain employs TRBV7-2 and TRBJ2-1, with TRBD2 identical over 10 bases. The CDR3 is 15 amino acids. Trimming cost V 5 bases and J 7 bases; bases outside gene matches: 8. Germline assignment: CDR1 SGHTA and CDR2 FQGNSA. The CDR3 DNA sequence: TGTGCCAGCAGCACCCGAAGCGGGGGGGCAAATGAGCAGTTCTTC. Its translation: CASSTRSGGANEQFF. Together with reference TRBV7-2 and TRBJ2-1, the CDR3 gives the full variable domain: GAGVSQSPSNKVTEKGKDVELRCDPISGHTALYWYRQSLGQGLEFLIYFQGNSAPDKSGLPSDRFSAERTGGSVSTLTIQRTQQEDSAVYLCASSTRSGGANEQFFGPGTRLTVL.

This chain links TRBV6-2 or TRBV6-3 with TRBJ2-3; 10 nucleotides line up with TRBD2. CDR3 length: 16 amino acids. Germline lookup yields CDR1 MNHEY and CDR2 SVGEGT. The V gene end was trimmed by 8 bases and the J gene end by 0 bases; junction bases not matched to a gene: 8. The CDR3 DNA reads TGTGCCAGCGGTCCTAGCGGGGGCCTAAGCACAGATACGCAGTATTTT. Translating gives CASGPSGGLSTDTQYF.

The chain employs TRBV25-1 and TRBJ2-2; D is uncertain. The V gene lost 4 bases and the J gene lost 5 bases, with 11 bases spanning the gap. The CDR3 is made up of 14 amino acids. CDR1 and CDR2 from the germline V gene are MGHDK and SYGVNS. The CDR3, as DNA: TGTGCCAGCAGTGTTACGGCTGGGACCGGGGAGCTGTTTTTT. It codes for CASSVTAGTGELFF.

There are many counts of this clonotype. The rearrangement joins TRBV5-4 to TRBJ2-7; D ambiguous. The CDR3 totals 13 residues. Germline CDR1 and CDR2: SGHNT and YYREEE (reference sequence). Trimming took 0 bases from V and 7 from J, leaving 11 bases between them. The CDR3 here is CASSLDPGLEQYF. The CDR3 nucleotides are TGTGCCAGCAGCTTGGATCCGGGTTTGGAGCAGTACTTC.

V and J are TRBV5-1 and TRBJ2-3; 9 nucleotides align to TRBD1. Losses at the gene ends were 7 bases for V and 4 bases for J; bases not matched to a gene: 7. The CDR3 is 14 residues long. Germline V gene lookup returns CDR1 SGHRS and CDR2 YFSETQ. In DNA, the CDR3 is TGCGCCAGCGGGGGACAGGGCGTAGCAGATACGCAGTATTTT. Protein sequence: CASGGQGVADTQYF. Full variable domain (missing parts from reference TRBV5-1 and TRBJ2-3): KAGVTQTPRYLIKTRGQQVTLSCSPISGHRSVSWYQQTPGQGLQFLFEYFSETQRNKGNFPGRFSGRQFSNSRSEMNVSTLELGDSALYLCASGGQGVADTQYFGPGTRLTVL.

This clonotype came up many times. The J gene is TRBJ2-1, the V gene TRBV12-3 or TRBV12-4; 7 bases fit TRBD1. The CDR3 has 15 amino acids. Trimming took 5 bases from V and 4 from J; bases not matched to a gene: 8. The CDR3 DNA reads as TGTGCCAGCAGTCAAAAGGGGGCCAGATACAATGAGCAGTTCTTC. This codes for CASSQKGARYNEQFF.

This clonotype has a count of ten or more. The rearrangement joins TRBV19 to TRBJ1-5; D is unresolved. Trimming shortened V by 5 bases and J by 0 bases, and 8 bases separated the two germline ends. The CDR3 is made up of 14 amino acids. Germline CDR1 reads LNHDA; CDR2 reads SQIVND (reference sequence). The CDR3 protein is CASSPLYSNQPQHF. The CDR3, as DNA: TGTGCCAGTAGTCCCCTGTATAGCAATCAGCCCCAGCATTTT.

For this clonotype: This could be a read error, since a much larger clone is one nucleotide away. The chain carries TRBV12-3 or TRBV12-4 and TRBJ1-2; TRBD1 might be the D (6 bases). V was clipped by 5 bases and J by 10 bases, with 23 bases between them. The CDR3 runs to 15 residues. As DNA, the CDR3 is TGTGCCAGCAGTAGCACTACCGGGACAAGGGCCTCCTACACCTTC. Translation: CASSSTTGTRASYTF.

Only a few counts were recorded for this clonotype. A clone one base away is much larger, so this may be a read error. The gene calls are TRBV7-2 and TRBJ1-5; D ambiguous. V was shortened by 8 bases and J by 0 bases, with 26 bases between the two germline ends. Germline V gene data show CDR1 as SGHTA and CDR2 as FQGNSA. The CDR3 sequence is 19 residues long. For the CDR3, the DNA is TGTGCCAGCTCTACCACGACAAGGATCGGGCTTTATAGCAATCAGCCCCAGCATTTT. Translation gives CASSTTTRIGLYSNQPQHF.

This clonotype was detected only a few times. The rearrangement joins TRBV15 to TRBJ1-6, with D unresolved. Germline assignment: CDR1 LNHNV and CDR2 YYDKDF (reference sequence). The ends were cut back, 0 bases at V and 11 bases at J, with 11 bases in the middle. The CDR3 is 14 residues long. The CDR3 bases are TGTGCCACCAGCAGAGATCTGGCAGGTCCACCCCTCCACTTT. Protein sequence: CATSRDLAGPPLHF.

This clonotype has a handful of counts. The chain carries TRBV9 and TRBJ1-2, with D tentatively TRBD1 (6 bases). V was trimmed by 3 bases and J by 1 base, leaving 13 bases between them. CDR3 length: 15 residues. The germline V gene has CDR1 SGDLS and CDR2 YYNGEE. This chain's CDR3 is CASSATTGLNYGYTF. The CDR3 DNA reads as TGTGCCAGCAGCGCGACGACAGGCCTTAACTATGGCTACACCTTC. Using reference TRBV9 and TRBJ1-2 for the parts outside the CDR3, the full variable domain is DSGVTQTPKHLITATGQRVTLRCSPRSGDLSVYWYQQSLDQGLQFLIQYYNGEERAKGNILERFSAQQFPDLHSELNLSSLELGDSALYFCASSATTGLNYGYTFGSGTRLTVV.

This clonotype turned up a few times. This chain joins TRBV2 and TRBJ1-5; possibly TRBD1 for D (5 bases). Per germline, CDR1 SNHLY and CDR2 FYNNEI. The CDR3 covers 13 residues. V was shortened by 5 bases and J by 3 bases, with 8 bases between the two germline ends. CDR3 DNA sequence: TGTGCCAGCAGTAGACAGATCAATCAGCCCCAGCATTTT. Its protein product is CASSRQINQPQHF.

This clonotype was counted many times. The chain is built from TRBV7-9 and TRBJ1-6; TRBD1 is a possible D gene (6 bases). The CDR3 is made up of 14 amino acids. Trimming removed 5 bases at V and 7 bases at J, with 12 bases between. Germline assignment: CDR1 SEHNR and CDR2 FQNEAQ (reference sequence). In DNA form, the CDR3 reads TGTGCCAGCAGCCCACAGGGTATCAATTCACCCCTCCACTTT. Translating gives CASSPQGINSPLHF. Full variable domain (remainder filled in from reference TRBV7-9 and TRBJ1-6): DTGVSQNPRHKITKRGQNVTFRCDPISEHNRLYWYRQTLGQGPEFLTYFQNEAQLEKSRLLSDRFSAERPKGSFSTLEIQRTEQGDSAMYLCASSPQGINSPLHFGNGTRLTVT.

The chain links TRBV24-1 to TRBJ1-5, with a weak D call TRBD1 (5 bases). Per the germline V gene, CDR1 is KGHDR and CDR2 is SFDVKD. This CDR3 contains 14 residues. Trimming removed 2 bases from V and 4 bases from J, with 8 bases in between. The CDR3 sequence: CATSDWAGNQPQHF. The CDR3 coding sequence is TGTGCCACCAGTGATTGGGCAGGGAATCAGCCCCAGCATTTT.

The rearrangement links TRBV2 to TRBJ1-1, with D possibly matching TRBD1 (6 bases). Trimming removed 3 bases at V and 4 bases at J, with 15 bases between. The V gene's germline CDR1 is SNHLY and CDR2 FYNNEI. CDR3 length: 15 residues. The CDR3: CASSEGRGAGTEAFF. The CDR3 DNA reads TGTGCCAGCAGTGAGGGCCGGGGGGCTGGCACTGAAGCTTTCTTT.

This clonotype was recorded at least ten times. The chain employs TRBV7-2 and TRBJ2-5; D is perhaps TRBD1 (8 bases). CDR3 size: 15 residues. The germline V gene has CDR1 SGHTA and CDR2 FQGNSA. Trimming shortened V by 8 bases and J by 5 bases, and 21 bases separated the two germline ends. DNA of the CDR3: TGTGCCAGCGGGAGGGACAGGCGGGCATCGGAGACCCAGTACTTC. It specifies CASGRDRRASETQYF.

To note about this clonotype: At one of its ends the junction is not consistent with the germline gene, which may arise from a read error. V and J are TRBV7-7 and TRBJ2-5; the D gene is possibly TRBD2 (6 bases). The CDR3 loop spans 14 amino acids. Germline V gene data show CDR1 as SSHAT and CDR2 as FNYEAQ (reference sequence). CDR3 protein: CASSLGGPQETQYF. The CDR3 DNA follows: TGTGCTAGCAGCTTGGGGGGTCCCCAAGAGACCCAGTACTTC.

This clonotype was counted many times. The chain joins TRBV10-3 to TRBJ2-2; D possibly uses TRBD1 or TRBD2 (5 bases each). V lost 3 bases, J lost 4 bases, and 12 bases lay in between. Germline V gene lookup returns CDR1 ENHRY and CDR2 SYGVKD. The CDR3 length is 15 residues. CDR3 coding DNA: TGTGCCATCAGTGACAGGGAGATGAGCACCGGGGAGCTGTTTTTT. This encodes CAISDREMSTGELFF.

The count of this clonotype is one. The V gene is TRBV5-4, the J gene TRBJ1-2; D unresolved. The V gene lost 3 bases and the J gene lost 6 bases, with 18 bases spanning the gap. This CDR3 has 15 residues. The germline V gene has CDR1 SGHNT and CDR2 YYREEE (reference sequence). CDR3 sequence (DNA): TGTGCCAGCAGCTCTTCGGGGTGGGATCTGGATGGCTACACCTTC. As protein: CASSSSGWDLDGYTF.

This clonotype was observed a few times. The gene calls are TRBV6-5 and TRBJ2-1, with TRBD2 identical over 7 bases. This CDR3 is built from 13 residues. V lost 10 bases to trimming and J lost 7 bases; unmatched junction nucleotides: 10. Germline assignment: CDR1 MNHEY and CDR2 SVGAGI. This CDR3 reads CATHRGGRNEQFF. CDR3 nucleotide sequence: TGTGCCACTCATCGCGGGGGTAGGAATGAGCAGTTCTTC.

CDR3 sequence reads: CASRDGAGGVYEQYF. Written as DNA, the CDR3 is TGTGCCAGCAGGGACGGAGCGGGGGGCGTCTACGAGCAGTACTTC. The chain links TRBV6-1 to TRBJ2-7; 9 positions agree with TRBD2. Germline CDR1 and CDR2: MNHNS and SASEGT. V shed 6 bases and J 3 bases; nucleotides not matched to a gene: 9. The CDR3 sequence is 15 residues long.

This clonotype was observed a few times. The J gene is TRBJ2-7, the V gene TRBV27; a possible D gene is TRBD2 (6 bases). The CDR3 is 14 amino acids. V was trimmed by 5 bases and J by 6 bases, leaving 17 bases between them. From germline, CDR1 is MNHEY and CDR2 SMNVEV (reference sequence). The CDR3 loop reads CASSPWDGGREQYF. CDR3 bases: TGTGCCAGCAGTCCTTGGGACGGGGGACGCGAGCAGTACTTC.

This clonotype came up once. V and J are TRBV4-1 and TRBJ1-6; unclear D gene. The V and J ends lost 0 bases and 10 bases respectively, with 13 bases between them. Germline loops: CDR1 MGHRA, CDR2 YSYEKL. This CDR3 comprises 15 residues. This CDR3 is CASSQDVVPNSPLHF. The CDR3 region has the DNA TGCGCCAGCAGCCAAGACGTAGTCCCGAACTCACCCCTCCACTTT.

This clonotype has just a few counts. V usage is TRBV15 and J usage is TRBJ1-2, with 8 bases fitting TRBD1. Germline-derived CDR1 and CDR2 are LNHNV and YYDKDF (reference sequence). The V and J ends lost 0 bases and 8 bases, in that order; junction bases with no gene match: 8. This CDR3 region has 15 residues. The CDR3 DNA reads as TGTGCCACCAGCAGAGATCTGGACAGGGAGGAAGGCTACACCTTC. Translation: CATSRDLDREEGYTF. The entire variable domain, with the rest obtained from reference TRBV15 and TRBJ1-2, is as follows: DAMVIQNPRYQVTQFGKPVTLSCSQTLNHNVMYWYQQKSSQAPKLLFHYYDKDFNNEADTPDNFQSRRPNTSFCFLDIRSPGLGDTAMYLCATSRDLDREEGYTFGSGTRLTVV.

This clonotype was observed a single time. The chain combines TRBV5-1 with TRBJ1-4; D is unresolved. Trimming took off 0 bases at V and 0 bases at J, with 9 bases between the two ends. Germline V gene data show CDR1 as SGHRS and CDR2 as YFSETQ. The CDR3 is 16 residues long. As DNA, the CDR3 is TGCGCCAGCAGCTTGGAAGGAGAGTCAACTAATGAAAAACTGTTTTTT. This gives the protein CASSLEGESTNEKLFF.